This T cell receptor (beta chain) was observed in a study of T cells after yellow fever vaccination. Study-wide points: Weaker overall, the secondary response nonetheless peaked faster (day 5 versus 15).

Researchers made TCR cDNA using 5'RACE template switching, and this step added a universal primer site and UMIs. TCRdb itself ran the 5' RACE reads through MiXCR, one entry per CDR3 protein. The sample includes 600,000 to 750,000 distinct CDR3 sequences, approximately 13% of them seen just once. The CDR3 covers 15 residues. Per the germline V gene, CDR1 is LNHNV and CDR2 is YYDKDF (reference sequence). Trimming shortened V by 1 base and J by 5 bases, and 11 bases separated the two germline ends. This clonotype turned up a few times. Its antigen remains unknown. V usage is TRBV15 and J usage is TRBJ1-4, with D tentatively TRBD1 (5 bases). The starting material was PBMCs, obtained on the day of the yellow fever booster vaccination. This clonotype was obtained from a man aged 30 to 39 who received the YFV17D yellow fever vaccine. The CDR3 bases are TGTGCCACCAGCAGAGTCAAAGGGGCAAATGAAAAACTGTTTTTT. Translated, it gives CATSRVKGANEKLFF.